This TCR beta chain was observed in a study of CD8 T cells in ankylosing spondylitis. Only a few counts were recorded for this clonotype. The antigen is not known. The junction departs from the called germline gene at one end, perhaps through a read error. General observations from the study: A motif of under ten highly homologous TCR beta variants was seen as apparently characteristic of ankylosing spondylitis blood. Both synovial fluid and blood in reactive arthritis had previously been reported to carry some motif variants. Matched synovial fluid from ankylosing spondylitis patients was reported to be enriched for disease-linked clones.

The CDR3 covers 11 residues. Making the TCR beta libraries involved quantitative 5'-RACE with molecular barcodes. TCRdb reprocessed the 5' RACE reads via MiXCR and lists one record per CDR3 protein. The sample consists of approximately 150,000 distinct CDR3 sequences, around a third of them appearing once. V and J are TRBV12-3 or TRBV12-4 and TRBJ1-1, with D perhaps matching TRBD1 (5 bases). The specimen sequenced was synovial fluid, either unsorted or a sorted T cell fraction (not recorded which). This sequence originates from a male donor with ankylosing spondylitis. The CDR3 loop reads CASRENTEAFF. In DNA, the CDR3 is TGCGCCAGCAGGGAGAACACTGAAGCTTTCTTT.